This T cell receptor (beta chain) derives from a study of T-cell memory formation after mild COVID-19. Study at large: TCR clusters largely stayed donor specific.

TCR alpha and TCR beta cDNA libraries carrying sample barcodes and UMIs were produced by 5'RACE using constant-segment primers. Each CDR3 protein gets one entry after TCRdb re-called the 5' RACE reads with MiXCR. The profile covers hundreds of thousands of distinct CDR3 sequences, with around 8% appearing a single time and roughly 22% taken by the ten largest. This clonotype was seen a few times. V was shortened by 0 bases and J by 6 bases, with 15 bases between the two germline ends. The CDR3 is 16 residues long. Per germline, CDR1 SGHRS and CDR2 YFSETQ. Input material: PBMCs or a T cell subset sorted from them (not recorded which). The V and J genes are TRBV5-1 and TRBJ2-2, with D unclear. This clonotype was sampled from a man between 18 and 29 years old who had mild COVID-19 (a few samples of this study predate the infection). Cell type and time point are not known. The CDR3: CASSLEGGRAAGELFF. In nucleotides, the CDR3 is TGCGCCAGCAGCTTGGAAGGCGGTAGAGCAGCCGGGGAGCTGTTTTTT.